The clone carrying this TCR beta chain was counted only a few times. This sample is part of a study of blood T cell repertoires in COVID-19. Method: immunoSEQ multiplex PCR; TCRdb's copy keeps in-frame clones and lacks some. The data hold approximately 360,000 clones, with nearly 90% observed a single time. The V end lost 4 bases, the J end lost 6 bases, and 21 bases lay between the germline ends. This CDR3 spans 16 amino acids. Germline V gene data show CDR1 as SGDLS and CDR2 as YYNGEE. The J gene is TRBJ2-3, the V gene TRBV9; TRBD2 is a possible D gene (6 bases). The sequence was obtained from a man younger than 35 with active or convalescent COVID-19. The sample was peripheral blood. The CDR3 region is CASSFWDFSLSDTQYF. CDR3 nucleotide sequence: TGTGCCAGCAGCTTTTGGGACTTCAGTCTCTCGGATACGCAGTATTTT. The full variable domain, with the rest looked up from reference TRBV9 and TRBJ2-3, is DSGVTQTPKHLITATGQRVTLRCSPRSGDLSVYWYQQSLDQGLQFLIQYYNGEERAKGNILERFSAQQFPDLHSELNLSSLELGDSALYFCASSFWDFSLSDTQYFGPGTRLTVL.